A selection of T cell receptor beta chains follows, all from one sample in a study of cytomegalovirus exposure and HLA in healthy donors. Sequencing used immunoSEQ multiplex PCR; TCRdb keeps in-frame clones, though not all of them. The sample lists 60,000 to 90,000 clones, about 79% occurring once. Sequenced material: PBMCs. Source of these receptors: a man in his 70s in good health and CMV-seropositive. CDR3s include the opening cysteine and the closing phenylalanine or tryptophan. D genes are given only for firm matches. Rows give clone size only sometimes, using once, few, many, or a class for an expanded clone.

size,J,V,D,DNA,CDR3
.,TRBJ2-7,TRBV28,.,TGTGCCAGCAGTTCGCCCACTAGTCTCGAGCAGTACTTC,CASSSPTSLEQYF
.,TRBJ2-3,TRBV30,.,TGTGCCTGGAGACACTCCGGGGGCACAGATACGCAGTATTTT,CAWRHSGGTDTQYF
.,TRBJ2-2,TRBV7-2,.,TGTGCCAGCAGCTCCCTTCCGGTAACCGGGGAGCTGTTTTTT,CASSSLPVTGELFF
.,TRBJ2-7,TRBV2,.,TGTGCCAGCAGTGACAGGGGTCCCTACGAGCAGTACTTC,CASSDRGPYEQYF
.,TRBJ2-1,TRBV9,TRBD1,TGTGCCAGCAGCCCGCCCCCCCGAGGGGGCGATGAGCAGTTCTTC,CASSPPPRGGDEQFF
.,TRBJ1-3,TRBV9,.,TGTGCCAGCAGCAAGGACTCTACCTATGGAAACACCATATATTTT,CASSKDSTYGNTIYF
.,TRBJ1-5,TRBV18,.,TGTGCCAGCTCTCCTCAGGACAATCAGCCCCAGCATTTT,CASSPQDNQPQHF
.,TRBJ2-2,TRBV2,.,TGTGCCAGCAGTGAGGGGAGTCTCGTAAGAACCGGGGAGCTGTTTTTT,CASSEGSLVRTGELFF
.,TRBJ2-5,TRBV2,TRBD2,TGTGCCAGCAGGCTGGGGACTAGCGGGTACGGGACCCAGTACTTC,CASRLGTSGYGTQYF
.,TRBJ1-1,TRBV5-6,.,TGTGCCAGCAGCTTGGAGGCGGGGGCGCCTGGAACTGAAGCTTTCTTT,CASSLEAGAPGTEAFF
few,TRBJ1-4,TRBV28,.,TGTGCCAGCGGAGGGAGTGGGGATGAAAAACTGTTTTTT,CASGGSGDEKLFF
.,TRBJ1-1,TRBV29-1,.,TGCAGCGTTGGAGGGAGAGGGAACACTGAAGCTTTCTTT,CSVGGRGNTEAFF
.,TRBJ2-2,TRBV4-1,TRBD2,TGCGCCAGCAGCTATGATAGAACTAGCGGGAGGGCCGGAACCGGGGAGCTGTTTTTT,CASSYDRTSGRAGTGELFF
.,TRBJ2-6,TRBV2,TRBD1,TGTGCCAGCGGGTTTGGGACAGCTGGGGCCAACGTCCTGACTTTC,CASGFGTAGANVLTF
.,TRBJ1-5,TRBV27,TRBD1,TGTGCCAGCAGTTTACAGGGGGCTTATGGTCAGCCCCAGCATTTT,CASSLQGAYGQPQHF
.,TRBJ2-7,TRBV15,.,TGTGCCACCAGCAGAGGAGGCATCTTCTCCTACGAGCAGTACTTC,CATSRGGIFSYEQYF
once,TRBJ1-6,TRBV5-8,TRBD1,TGTGCCAGCAGCTTCCGGGACAGGACTGATTCACCCCTCCACTTT,CASSFRDRTDSPLHF
.,TRBJ1-4,TRBV6-4,TRBD1,TGTGCCAGCAGTGGGAGGCGGGACAGGGGGGGTGAAAAACTGTTTTTT,CASSGRRDRGGEKLFF
.,TRBJ1-5,TRBV7-9,.,TGTGCCAGCAGCTTAGGCGGTTCGGGGCCCCAGCATTTT,CASSLGGSGPQHF
.,TRBJ1-1,TRBV18,.,TGTGCCAGCTCACCAGGGGGGGCCCAAGCTTTCTTT,CASSPGGAQAFF
few,TRBJ2-1,TRBV12-5,.,TGTGCTAGTGGTTCGATTACTTTCACCCCTTTGGCCAGGGCCTACAATGAGCAGTTCTTC,CASGSITFTPLARAYNEQFF
few,TRBJ2-7,TRBV11-3,.,TGTGCCAGCAGCTTAACCGGGAGTAGCTACGAGCAGTACTTC,CASSLTGSSYEQYF
.,TRBJ1-4,TRBV28,TRBD1,TGTGCCAGCAGTCTACCGGGACAGGGCGGAGAAAAACTGTTTTTT,CASSLPGQGGEKLFF
.,TRBJ1-3,TRBV7-9,TRBD1,TGTGCCAGCAGCCCATGGGGACAGAGCTCTGGAAACACCATATATTTT,CASSPWGQSSGNTIYF
.,TRBJ2-1,TRBV6-5,TRBD2,TGTGCCAGCAGTTACTGGCGGGGGGGTATCTATGAGCAGTTCTTC,CASSYWRGGIYEQFF
.,TRBJ2-5,TRBV5-1,TRBD1,TGCGCCAGCAGCTTGGACGGGACAGTTCGCGAGACCCAGTACTTC,CASSLDGTVRETQYF
.,TRBJ2-7,TRBV29-1,.,TGCAGCGTTCGGGAAGTTTCCGAGCAGTACTTC,CSVREVSEQYF
.,TRBJ1-4,TRBV7-2,.,TGTGCCAGCAGCTTACAGGGTTGGGAAAAACTGTTTTTT,CASSLQGWEKLFF
.,TRBJ1-2,TRBV2,TRBD1,TGTGCCAGCAACAAGGACAGGGGAAGCTATGGCTACACCTTC,CASNKDRGSYGYTF
.,TRBJ2-5,TRBV4-1,TRBD2,TGCGCCAGCAGCCAGGGACTAGCGGGAGTGGGAGAGACCCAGTACTTC,CASSQGLAGVGETQYF
.,TRBJ2-7,TRBV4-3,.,TGCGCCAGCAGCCAAGAAAGAACTAGTCGGGAGCAGTACTTC,CASSQERTSREQYF
.,TRBJ1-1,TRBV10-3,.,TGTGCCATCAGTGAGGGGGGGGAAGCTTTCTTT,CAISEGGEAFF
.,TRBJ2-5,TRBV11-2,TRBD2,TGTGCCAGCAGCTTAGTCTCATTGGGGGGACTAGCGGGAGTTGAGACCCAGTACTTC,CASSLVSLGGLAGVETQYF
.,TRBJ2-1,TRBV7-3,TRBD1,TGTGCCAGCAGCAAGGGACAGGGGGATGGTAATGAGCAGTTCTTC,CASSKGQGDGNEQFF
.,TRBJ1-1,TRBV18,.,TGTGCCAGCTCACCTTATGCGGGGTGGATGAACACTGAAGCTTTCTTT,CASSPYAGWMNTEAFF
.,TRBJ2-7,TRBV11-2,TRBD1,TGTGCCAGCAGCTGGGGGGACAGGGAAGGCGAGCAGTACTTC,CASSWGDREGEQYF
.,TRBJ1-1,TRBV4-1,TRBD1,TGCGCCAGCAGCCAATTCAACAGGGGGAACACTGAAGCTTTCTTT,CASSQFNRGNTEAFF
once,TRBJ1-5,TRBV19,.,TGTGCCAGTAGTACCTCAGGGTTCAATCAGCCCCAGCATTTT,CASSTSGFNQPQHF
.,TRBJ2-7,TRBV10-2,TRBD1,TGCGCCAGCAGAGTAGACAGGGGGTACGAGCAGTACTTC,CASRVDRGYEQYF
.,TRBJ1-2,TRBV4-3,TRBD1,TGCGCCAGCAGCCATACCGGGACAGGGGCCCCCTATGGCTACACCTTC,CASSHTGTGAPYGYTF
.,TRBJ1-2,TRBV27,TRBD1,TGTGCCAGCAGCTACGTGGGGGACAGCTATGGCTACACCTTC,CASSYVGDSYGYTF
.,TRBJ2-2,TRBV13,TRBD2,TGTGCCAGCATCGATTCCGGGACTAGCGGGGGTTATATCGGGGAGCTGTTTTTT,CASIDSGTSGGYIGELFF
.,TRBJ1-1,TRBV30,.,TGTGCCTGGAAAGGACATAGGAACACTGAAGCTTTCTTT,CAWKGHRNTEAFF
once,TRBJ1-5,TRBV18,.,TGTGCCAGCTCACCGCCCGGGACACCTGGTCAGCCCCAGCATTTT,CASSPPGTPGQPQHF